The 24 T cell receptor beta chains listed next were all sequenced from one sample in a study of post-analysis software for immune sequencing data. No cognate antigen is known for these TCRs. Every TCR beta cDNA library bore unique molecular identifiers. TCRdb used MiXCR to reprocess the PCR reads, holding one entry per CDR3 protein. The sample lists 820,000 or so distinct CDR3 sequences, about 57% occurring once. Study results and limitations: A few TRBV segments appeared more often in patients than in controls, and TRBV5-6, TRBV5-1 and TRBV20-1 were among these.

The source material was blood. These receptors were collected from a girl aged 5-17 years with multiple sclerosis.

The chain employs TRBV7-9 and TRBJ2-4; no firm D call. The DNA end is more similar to TRBJ2-7, so the J call may be wrong. The CDR3 length is 14 residues. Per germline, CDR1 SEHNR and CDR2 FQNEAQ (reference sequence). The CDR3 region is CASGVEGLVHEQYF. In nucleotides, the CDR3 is TGTGCCAGTGGGGTTGAAGGGTTGGTCCACGAGCAGTACTTC.

The V and J genes are TRBV7-6 and TRBJ2-5; 13 nucleotides match TRBD2. The ends lost 2 bases at V and 0 bases at J; junction bases unmatched: 6. CDR3 length equals 18 residues. The V gene's germline CDR1 is SGHVS and CDR2 FNYEAQ. CDR3 bases: TGTGCCAGCAGCTTACGGACTAGCGGGGGCACTTACCAAGAGACCCAGTACTTC. It specifies CASSLRTSGGTYQETQYF.

The V and J genes are TRBV11-2 and TRBJ2-4; tentatively, D is TRBD2 (6 bases). Matching the DNA end better, TRBJ2-7 makes the J call doubtful. Germline V gene data show CDR1 as SGHAT and CDR2 as FQNNGV. The CDR3 has 17 amino acids. The CDR3 nucleotides read TGTGCCAGCAGCTTCCTATGGGGGGACTCGAGCTCCTACGAGCAGTACTTC. The encoded protein is CASSFLWGDSSSYEQYF.

This chain joins TRBV7-9 and TRBJ2-7; D possibly matches TRBD1 or TRBD2 (5 bases each). Trimming shortened V by 4 bases and J by 4 bases, and 14 bases separated the two germline ends. CDR1 and CDR2 (germline): SEHNR, FQNEAQ (reference sequence). The CDR3 runs to 14 residues. The CDR3 DNA sequence: TGTGCCAGCAGCTCGAGGGACCCTTATTACGAGCAGTACTTC. Protein product: CASSSRDPYYEQYF.

This clonotype was seen more than once but under ten times. This rearrangement joins TRBV15 to TRBJ2-7, with TRBD1 matching 10 bases. V lost 3 bases and J lost 6; bases outside the gene matches: 8. The CDR3 runs to 15 residues. Germline lookup yields CDR1 LNHNV and CDR2 YYDKDF (reference sequence). CDR3 in amino acids: CATSSQTGGTCEQYF. CDR3 in DNA: TGTGCCACCAGCAGCCAGACAGGGGGCACCTGCGAGCAGTACTTC. Based on the CDR3 plus reference TRBV15 and TRBJ2-7, the full variable domain is DAMVIQNPRYQVTQFGKPVTLSCSQTLNHNVMYWYQQKSSQAPKLLFHYYDKDFNNEADTPDNFQSRRPNTSFCFLDIRSPGLGDTAMYLCATSSQTGGTCEQYFGPGTRLTVT.

A word on this clonotype: At one end the junction does not follow the germline gene, possibly because of a read error. The rearrangement links TRBV5-1 to TRBJ1-2; 7 nucleotides align to TRBD1. CDR1 and CDR2 from the germline V gene are SGHRS and YFSETQ. The CDR3 is 14 amino acids. The chain's CDR3 is CAGSLIQGSYGYTF. CDR3 nucleotide sequence: TGCGCCGGCAGCTTGATACAGGGGAGCTATGGCTACACCTTC.

The gene calls are TRBV27 and TRBJ2-7; no firm D call. Germline lookup yields CDR1 MNHEY and CDR2 SMNVEV (reference sequence). The CDR3 has 13 amino acids. V lost 6 bases, J lost 2 bases, and 11 bases lay in between. In DNA, the CDR3 is TGTGCCAGCAGCATGGGCCAGACCTACGAGCAGTACTTC. This codes for CASSMGQTYEQYF.

Many counts were recorded for this clonotype. The rearrangement links TRBV3-1 to TRBJ2-7; D ambiguous. The CDR3 length is 13 residues. Germline V lookup: CDR1 LGHDT, CDR2 YNNKEL (reference sequence). Trimming stripped 4 bases from V and 4 bases from J, with 11 bases between. CDR3 in DNA: TGTGCCAGCAGCCTCTTGGGATCATACGAGCAGTACTTC. Its translation: CASSLLGSYEQYF.

The DNA of the CDR3 is TGTGCCACCAGCAGCCCCATGGGGCTATCACCCTGGGAGCAGTACTTC. Amino acids: CATSSPMGLSPWEQYF. The chain couples TRBV15 to TRBJ2-7; a possible D gene is TRBD1 (5 bases). Trimming left V 3 bases short and J 7 bases short, with 22 bases between. The CDR3 is 16 residues long. The V gene's germline CDR1 is LNHNV and CDR2 YYDKDF (reference sequence).

V and J are TRBV20-1 and TRBJ2-1, with TRBD2 matching 14 bases. Per the germline V gene, CDR1 is DFQATT and CDR2 is SNEGSKA (reference sequence). The length of the CDR3 is 17 residues. The J segment lost 6 bases and the V segment lost 6 bases, leaving 13 bases of the junction unmatched. The CDR3 here is CSATSGTSGGALNEQFF. The CDR3 bases are TGCAGTGCGACCTCCGGGACTAGCGGGGGAGCCCTCAATGAGCAGTTCTTC.

The J gene is TRBJ2-3, the V gene TRBV7-6, with 9 nucleotides matching TRBD1. The CDR3 totals 16 residues. In germline, CDR1 is SGHVS, CDR2 FNYEAQ. V gave up 5 bases and J gave up 4 bases; unmatched junction bases: 10. This CDR3 is CASSPLGGTGSDTQYF. DNA for the CDR3: TGTGCCAGCAGCCCTTTAGGAGGGACAGGGTCAGATACGCAGTATTTT.

The genes are TRBV12-3 or TRBV12-4 and TRBJ2-4; the D gene is possibly TRBD2 (6 bases). The J call may not be correct, given that the DNA end is closer to TRBJ2-7. The CDR3 is 16 residues long. The CDR3 here is CASSLAGGSLNREQYF. CDR3 coding DNA: TGTGCCAGCAGTTTAGCGGGGGGTTCCCTAAATCGCGAGCAGTACTTC.

V gene TRBV12-3 or TRBV12-4 combines with J gene TRBJ2-1, with 8 bases matching TRBD1. V lost 6 bases, J lost 7 bases, and 8 bases stayed unmatched. The CDR3 runs 14 residues. The CDR3: CASSRLTGVNEQFF. Here the CDR3 DNA reads TGTGCCAGCAGCCGGTTGACAGGGGTGAATGAGCAGTTCTTC.

The V and J genes are TRBV29-1 and TRBJ2-5; maybe TRBD2 (6 bases). V was clipped by 4 bases and J by 5 bases, with 11 bases between them. From germline, CDR1 is SQVTM and CDR2 ANQGSEA. The length of the CDR3 is 12 residues. CDR3 region: CSVVEGVETQYF. CDR3 nucleotides: TGCAGCGTTGTGGAGGGAGTGGAGACCCAGTACTTC.

This clonotype was observed a handful of times. As DNA, the CDR3 is TGTGCCAGCAGCGTAGAAAGGGGCTTACCTGGGGCCAACGTCCTGACTTTC. Amino acid sequence: CASSVERGLPGANVLTF. V is TRBV9 and J is TRBJ2-6; D may be TRBD1 (5 bases). This CDR3 is built from 17 residues. Germline CDR1 SGDLS, CDR2 YYNGEE. The germline V and J ends were trimmed by 0 bases and 2 bases, with 12 bases remaining between them. Variable domain in full (rest from reference TRBV9 and TRBJ2-6): DSGVTQTPKHLITATGQRVTLRCSPRSGDLSVYWYQQSLDQGLQFLIQYYNGEERAKGNILERFSAQQFPDLHSELNLSSLELGDSALYFCASSVERGLPGANVLTFGAGSRLTVL.

This clonotype was observed a handful of times. The genes are TRBV3-1 and TRBJ2-1; a possible D gene is TRBD2 (7 bases). The V and J ends lost 6 bases and 6 bases respectively, with 12 bases between them. The CDR3 spans 13 residues. Germline V lookup: CDR1 LGHDT, CDR2 YNNKEL (reference sequence). Here the CDR3 DNA reads TGTGCCAGCAGGTTGGGAGGGGGCAATGAGCAGTTCTTC. This sequence encodes CASRLGGGNEQFF.

The CDR3 loop reads CASSSFVGFKYF. In nucleotides, the CDR3 is TGTGCCAGCAGTAGTTTTGTAGGGTTTAAGTACTTC. V usage is TRBV27 and J usage is TRBJ2-7, with D uncertain. CDR1 is MNHEY and CDR2 is SMNVEV in the germline V gene (reference sequence). V lost 5 bases, J lost 11 bases, and 16 bases lay in between. The CDR3 loop spans 12 amino acids.

In this sample, this clonotype turned up a few times. The chain combines TRBV9 with TRBJ2-1, with D unresolved. Germline CDR1 is SGDLS and CDR2 is YYNGEE. The CDR3 runs 12 residues. Trimming removed 4 bases at V and 8 bases at J, with 10 bases between. The CDR3 DNA sequence: TGTGCCAGCAGCCCTCGGATGGATGAGCAGTTCTTC. This encodes CASSPRMDEQFF.

The chain carries TRBV7-2 and TRBJ2-1; D is unclear. The CDR3 has 14 amino acids. Looked up from germline, CDR1 is SGHTA and CDR2 is FQGNSA. The V end was cut by 2 bases, the J end by 6 bases, with 11 bases between. The CDR3 DNA is TGTGCCAGCAGCTTAAGTAGGGCCTCCAATGAGCAGTTCTTC. Encoded protein: CASSLSRASNEQFF.

This chain links TRBV27 with TRBJ2-1; D possibly uses TRBD1 or TRBD2 (5 bases each). Trimming removed 0 bases from V and 0 bases from J, with 9 bases in between. This CDR3 is built from 16 residues. Germline CDR1 MNHEY, CDR2 SMNVEV (reference sequence). Here the CDR3 DNA reads TGTGCCAGCAGTTTATCCGGGACCAACTCCTACAATGAGCAGTTCTTC. Translated: CASSLSGTNSYNEQFF.

The chain recombines TRBV9 with TRBJ2-5; 8 nucleotides align to TRBD1. The CDR3 is 16 residues long. Germline lookup yields CDR1 SGDLS and CDR2 YYNGEE. V was clipped by 4 bases and J by 2 bases; unmatched bases: 10. CDR3 loop: CASSPRPDREQETQYF. As DNA, the CDR3 is TGTGCCAGCAGCCCGCGTCCGGACAGGGAACAAGAGACCCAGTACTTC. The variable domain in full, with the rest retrieved from reference TRBV9 and TRBJ2-5, is DSGVTQTPKHLITATGQRVTLRCSPRSGDLSVYWYQQSLDQGLQFLIQYYNGEERAKGNILERFSAQQFPDLHSELNLSSLELGDSALYFCASSPRPDREQETQYFGPGTRLLVL.

The chain recombines TRBV6-1 with TRBJ2-5, with TRBD2 matching 11 bases. The J call could be wrong; TRBJ2-7 is a better fit for the DNA end. The germline gives CDR1 MNHNS, CDR2 SASEGT. The CDR3 consists of 18 residues. For the CDR3, the DNA is TGTGCCAGCAGTGAAACCGCGAGAGAGAGACTAGCGGGGCTCGAGCAGTACTTC. It yields the protein CASSETARERLAGLEQYF.

The sample holds a few counts of this clonotype. A junction end diverges from the germline sequence, so it may reflect a read error. The chain couples TRBV5-1 to TRBJ2-3; 7 bases match TRBD1. Germline CDR1 is SGHRS and CDR2 is YFSETQ. The CDR3 runs to 15 residues. The CDR3, as DNA: TGCGCCAGCAGCCCTGACAGGGCTAGCACGGATACGCAGTATTTT. Residues: CASSPDRASTDTQYF.

A few counts support this clonotype. The V gene is TRBV7-9, the J gene TRBJ2-7, with a weak D call TRBD2 (5 bases). Per germline, CDR1 SEHNR and CDR2 FQNEAQ (reference sequence). With 3 bases removed from V and 2 bases from J, the gap between germline ends came to 14 bases. CDR3 size: 15 residues. The CDR3 reads CASSFPRGSPYEQYF. The DNA for the CDR3 is TGTGCCAGCAGCTTCCCCCGAGGGAGCCCCTACGAGCAGTACTTC.